Listed below are T cell receptor beta chains from one sample, sequenced in a study of PD-1 blockade in classical Hodgkin lymphoma. Libraries were prepared by immunoSEQ multiplex PCR; TCRdb keeps only in-frame clonotypes and omits some of them. The sample contains around 20,000 clones, about nine tenths of which appear only once. The source was peripheral blood mononuclear cells (PBMCs), collected before the second cycle of nivolumab. Receptors originate from a human donor with classical Hodgkin lymphoma. Each CDR3 is given with its conserved first and last residue. Each record gives: CDR3 DNA, CDR3 protein, V gene, clone size, D gene, J gene. D genes are given only for firm matches. Some rows have no size entry. The others give once, few or many, or a class for an expanded clone.

DNA: TGTGCCAGCAGCTCTGCAGCCTACGAGCAGTACTTC
CDR3: CASSSAAYEQYF
V: TRBV4-2
size: .
D: .
J: TRBJ2-7

DNA: TGTGCCAGCAGCCAGGACAGGGGCGGGGAGACCCAGTACTTC
CDR3: CASSQDRGGETQYF
V: TRBV7-2
size: .
D: TRBD1
J: TRBJ2-5

DNA: TGTGCCAGCAGCTTAGCGTCCGGCTCGCAAGAGACCCAGTACTTC
CDR3: CASSLASGSQETQYF
V: TRBV7-9
size: .
D: .
J: TRBJ2-5

DNA: TGTGCCATCTCCGGGACAGAAGACTACAATGAGCAGTTCTTC
CDR3: CAISGTEDYNEQFF
V: TRBV10-3
size: .
D: TRBD1
J: TRBJ2-1

DNA: TGTGCCAGCAGTGATTTGTTCGGTCATCCATCTGGAAACACCATATATTTT
CDR3: CASSDLFGHPSGNTIYF
V: TRBV2
size: .
D: .
J: TRBJ1-3

DNA: TGTGCCAGCAGCCAATCAGGGTCGGGTGAGCAGTTCTTC
CDR3: CASSQSGSGEQFF
V: TRBV16
size: .
D: .
J: TRBJ2-1

DNA: TGCGCCAGCAGCTTGGATCAGGGGAACTATGACTACACCTTC
CDR3: CASSLDQGNYDYTF
V: TRBV5-1
size: .
D: .
J: TRBJ1-2

DNA: TGTGCCAGCAGTCCCACAGTCTGGGGGACCCAGTACTTC
CDR3: CASSPTVWGTQYF
V: TRBV27
size: .
D: .
J: TRBJ2-5

DNA: TGCGCCAGCAGCTCTGGCGGGGTCTCTGGAAACACCATATATTTT
CDR3: CASSSGGVSGNTIYF
V: TRBV5-1
size: .
D: .
J: TRBJ1-3

DNA: TGTGCCAGCAGCTCTGGGACCGGACACACAGATACGCAGTATTTT
CDR3: CASSSGTGHTDTQYF
V: TRBV7-6
size: .
D: .
J: TRBJ2-3

DNA: TGTGCCAGCAGATATAGCGGCAATGAGCAGTTCTTC
CDR3: CASRYSGNEQFF
V: TRBV11-2
size: .
D: .
J: TRBJ2-1

DNA: TGTGCCAGCAGCTTAGGAACAGGGCTGTTCTATGGCTACACCTTC
CDR3: CASSLGTGLFYGYTF
V: TRBV11-2
size: .
D: .
J: TRBJ1-2

DNA: TGTGCCAGCAGCCAAGATGAAACAGTTAATCAGCCCCAGCATTTT
CDR3: CASSQDETVNQPQHF
V: TRBV4-2
size: .
D: .
J: TRBJ1-5

DNA: TGTGCCAGCAGCTTATGGGAGGGGTCTGGCACTGAAGCTTTCTTT
CDR3: CASSLWEGSGTEAFF
V: TRBV7-8
size: .
D: .
J: TRBJ1-1

DNA: TGCGCCAGCATGGACGGATATAATTCACCCCTCCACTTT
CDR3: CASMDGYNSPLHF
V: TRBV10-2
size: .
D: .
J: TRBJ1-6

DNA: TGTGCCAGCAGCTTAGTTTACGAGCAGTACTTC
CDR3: CASSLVYEQYF
V: TRBV7-8
size: .
D: .
J: TRBJ2-7

DNA: TGTGCCAGCAGCCCTCGCCTAGGGGGGGGGATCTATGGCTACACCTTC
CDR3: CASSPRLGGGIYGYTF
V: TRBV11-2
size: .
D: .
J: TRBJ1-2

DNA: TGTGCCAGCACCAAGATACAGGGTAGTGGCACCGGGGAGCTGTTTTTT
CDR3: CASTKIQGSGTGELFF
V: TRBV27
size: .
D: .
J: TRBJ2-2

DNA: TGTGCCAGCAGTCGACGCGAAAAACTGTTTTTT
CDR3: CASSRREKLFF
V: TRBV13
size: .
D: .
J: TRBJ1-4

DNA: TGTGCCAGCTCATTCGGACAGGGGGGGGCGTATGGCTACACCTTC
CDR3: CASSFGQGGAYGYTF
V: TRBV18
size: .
D: TRBD1
J: TRBJ1-2

DNA: TGTGCCAGCAGTTACTCGCACAGTTTCTCCTACGAGCAGTACTTC
CDR3: CASSYSHSFSYEQYF
V: TRBV6-6
size: once
D: .
J: TRBJ2-7

DNA: TGCGCCAGCAGCTTGGGGACAGGGCACAATGAGCAGTTCTTC
CDR3: CASSLGTGHNEQFF
V: TRBV5-1
size: .
D: TRBD1
J: TRBJ2-1

DNA: TGTGCCAGCAGCAAGGGAGGGCAAAACATTCAGTACTTC
CDR3: CASSKGGQNIQYF
V: TRBV27
size: .
D: TRBD2
J: TRBJ2-4

DNA: TGTGCCAGCAGCTTAATTGGAGAAAAACTGTTTTTT
CDR3: CASSLIGEKLFF
V: TRBV7-9
size: .
D: .
J: TRBJ1-4

DNA: TGCGCCAGCAGCTTCCGTGGAGATCCTCAAGAGACCCAGTACTTC
CDR3: CASSFRGDPQETQYF
V: TRBV5-1
size: once
D: .
J: TRBJ2-5

DNA: TGTGCCAGTAGGGGTGGTACAGGCACAGATACGCAGTATTTT
CDR3: CASRGGTGTDTQYF
V: TRBV2
size: few
D: .
J: TRBJ2-3

DNA: TGCGCCAGCAGCTATTGGGACGGAGAAGAGACCCAGTACTTC
CDR3: CASSYWDGEETQYF
V: TRBV5-1
size: .
D: .
J: TRBJ2-5

DNA: TGTGCCAGCAGCTTAAACCGGGGGGGCGTAAATACGCAGTATTTT
CDR3: CASSLNRGGVNTQYF
V: TRBV11-2
size: .
D: TRBD2
J: TRBJ2-3

DNA: TGTGCCATCGAGGGGGGCGCGGGTGCCTATGGCTACACCTTC
CDR3: CAIEGGAGAYGYTF
V: TRBV7-9
size: .
D: .
J: TRBJ1-2

DNA: TGTGCCAGCAGTTACGAAGTGGGAATAACTGAAAAACTGTTTTTT
CDR3: CASSYEVGITEKLFF
V: TRBV6-5
size: .
D: .
J: TRBJ1-4

DNA: TGTGCCAGTGGGGGGAAGGCTAACTATGGCTACACCTTC
CDR3: CASGGKANYGYTF
V: TRBV19
size: once
D: .
J: TRBJ1-2

DNA: TGCGCCAGCAGCTCCGCAGGGATCAATGAAAAACTGTTTTTT
CDR3: CASSSAGINEKLFF
V: TRBV5-1
size: .
D: .
J: TRBJ1-4

DNA: TGCGCCAGCAGCTTGATGGGGTCTGGGGCCAACGTCCTGACTTTC
CDR3: CASSLMGSGANVLTF
V: TRBV5-1
size: once
D: .
J: TRBJ2-6

DNA: TGTGCCAGCAGTTGGGACAGGGGGATCGACTATGGCTACACCTTC
CDR3: CASSWDRGIDYGYTF
V: TRBV7-9
size: .
D: TRBD1
J: TRBJ1-2

DNA: TGCGCCAGCAGCTTGGCCGAGGTTGATACGCAGTATTTT
CDR3: CASSLAEVDTQYF
V: TRBV5-1
size: .
D: .
J: TRBJ2-3

DNA: TGTGCCATCAGACTAACCACCGGAGCCGGGGATACGCAGTATTTT
CDR3: CAIRLTTGAGDTQYF
V: TRBV10-3
size: .
D: .
J: TRBJ2-3

DNA: TGCGCCAGCAGCTTGGTTTCGGGGGCAGGCACTGAAGCTTTCTTT
CDR3: CASSLVSGAGTEAFF
V: TRBV5-1
size: .
D: .
J: TRBJ1-1

DNA: TGTGCCACCAGTAAAAGACAGGAGGACACTGAAGCTTTCTTT
CDR3: CATSKRQEDTEAFF
V: TRBV15
size: .
D: .
J: TRBJ1-1

DNA: TGTGCCAGCAGCCCGCGTGCGGATACGCAGTATTTT
CDR3: CASSPRADTQYF
V: TRBV7-2
size: .
D: .
J: TRBJ2-3

DNA: TGCGCCAGCAGCTTGGCCGGGACAGCCCCCGGAGCTTTCTTT
CDR3: CASSLAGTAPGAFF
V: TRBV5-1
size: .
D: TRBD1
J: TRBJ1-1

DNA: TGTGCCAGCAGTCCCCAAACAGGGACCATATACGAGCAGTACTTC
CDR3: CASSPQTGTIYEQYF
V: TRBV6-1
size: .
D: .
J: TRBJ2-7

DNA: TGTGCCAGCAGTTACTCGAATACGGGGGGCAACACTGAAGCTTTCTTT
CDR3: CASSYSNTGGNTEAFF
V: TRBV6-5
size: once
D: .
J: TRBJ1-1

DNA: TGCGCCAGCAGTAGTCTTACCGGGACACCCGGTGAAAAACTGTTTTTT
CDR3: CASSSLTGTPGEKLFF
V: TRBV5-1
size: .
D: .
J: TRBJ1-4

DNA: TGCGCCAGCAGCTTGAGTAGCGCAGAAGAAAAACTGTTTTTT
CDR3: CASSLSSAEEKLFF
V: TRBV5-1
size: .
D: .
J: TRBJ1-4

DNA: TGTGCCAGCAGCCTACAGGTTGACTATGGCTACACCTTC
CDR3: CASSLQVDYGYTF
V: TRBV7-9
size: .
D: .
J: TRBJ1-2

DNA: TGTGCCAGCAGCCCCTGGCTTTCGGACCGCACAGATACGCAGTATTTT
CDR3: CASSPWLSDRTDTQYF
V: TRBV7-8
size: .
D: .
J: TRBJ2-3